This T cell receptor (beta chain) was sequenced for a study of stem cell transplantation in POMP-related autoinflammatory disease. Study-level background: Pre-transplant patients had naive-skewed CD4+ T cells and few CD8+ T cells.

Profiling relied on immunoSEQ multiplex PCR, and the TCRdb table lists in-frame clones only, not all of them. The sample holds 25,000 to 30,000 clones, approximately 78% seen once. Germline assignment: CDR1 PRHDT and CDR2 FYEKMQ (reference sequence). V gave up 4 bases and J gave up 3 bases, with 17 bases separating them. The CDR3 loop spans 16 amino acids. Sample: CD4+ T cells from PBMCs, taken before stem cell transplantation. The chain carries TRBV13 and TRBJ2-3; D is perhaps TRBD1 (5 bases). This TCR derives from a human donor with POMP-related autoinflammation and immune dysregulation (PRAID). CDR3 nucleotides: TGTGCCAGCAGCTCAGCCCTTGGCCGGACAACAGATACGCAGTATTTT. This encodes CASSSALGRTTDTQYF.